This TCR beta chain stems from a study of shared clonotypes between healthy human individuals. Per the original data handling: ImmunoSEQ supplied junction-only sequences lacking quality scores, so filtering was different. Sequenced by immunoSEQ multiplex PCR; TCRdb stores in-frame clones only, minus some. V and J calls and clone size come straight from that table; D and trimming were deduced from the DNA. The sample records around 510,000 clones, roughly 95% being singletons. CDR1 is MDHEN, CDR2 SYDVKM, per germline. V dropped 3 bases and J dropped 2; count of bases not matched to a gene: 5. The CDR3 is 15 amino acids.

Input material: naive CD4+ T cells sorted from blood. The subset here: CD45RA+ positively selected. J is TRBJ2-5 and V is TRBV28, with 8 positions matching TRBD2. The clonotype was recovered from a woman aged 25 to 39 in good health. In DNA form, the CDR3 reads TGTGCCAGCAGTTTTCCTAGCGGGCCTCAAGAGACCCAGTACTTC. It encodes CASSFPSGPQETQYF.